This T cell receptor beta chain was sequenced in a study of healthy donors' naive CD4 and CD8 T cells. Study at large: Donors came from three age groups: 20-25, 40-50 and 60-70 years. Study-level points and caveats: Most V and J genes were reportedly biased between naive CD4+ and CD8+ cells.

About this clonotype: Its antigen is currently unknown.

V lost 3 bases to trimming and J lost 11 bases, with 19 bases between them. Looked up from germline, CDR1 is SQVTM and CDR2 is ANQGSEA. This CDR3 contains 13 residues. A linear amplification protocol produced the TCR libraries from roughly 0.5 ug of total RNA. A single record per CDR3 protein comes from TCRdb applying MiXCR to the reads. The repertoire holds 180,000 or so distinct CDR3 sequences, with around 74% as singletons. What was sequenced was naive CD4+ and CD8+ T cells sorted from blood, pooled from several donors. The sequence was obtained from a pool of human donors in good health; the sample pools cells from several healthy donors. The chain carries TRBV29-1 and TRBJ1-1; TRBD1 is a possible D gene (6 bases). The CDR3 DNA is TGCAGCGTTGATGACGGACAGACATTTAGCGCTTTCTTT. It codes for CSVDDGQTFSAFF.